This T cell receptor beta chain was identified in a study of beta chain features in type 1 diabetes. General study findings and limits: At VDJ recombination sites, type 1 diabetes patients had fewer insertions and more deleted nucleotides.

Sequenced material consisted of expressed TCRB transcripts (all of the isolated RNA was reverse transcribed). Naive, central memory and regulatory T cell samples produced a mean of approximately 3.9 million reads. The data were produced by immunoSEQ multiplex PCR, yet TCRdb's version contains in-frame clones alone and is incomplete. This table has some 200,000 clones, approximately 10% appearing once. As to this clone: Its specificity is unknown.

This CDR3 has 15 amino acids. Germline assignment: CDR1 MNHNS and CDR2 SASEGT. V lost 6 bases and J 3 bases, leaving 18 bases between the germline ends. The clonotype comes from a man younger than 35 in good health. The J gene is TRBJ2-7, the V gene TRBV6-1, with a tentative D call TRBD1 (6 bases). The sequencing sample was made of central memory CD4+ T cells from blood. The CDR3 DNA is TGTGCCAGCAGCAAGTTGACAGGTGCCTTCTACGAGCAGTACTTC. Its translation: CASSKLTGAFYEQYF.